These T cell receptor beta chains were read from a single sample in a study of cytomegalovirus exposure and HLA in healthy donors. Data came from immunoSEQ multiplex PCR; TCRdb stores just in-frame clones and leaves some out. Reported are 150,000 to 200,000 clones; the ten largest clones contain about 0.8%. Sequencing was carried out using PBMCs. These TCRs come from a woman under 30 in good health and CMV-seropositive. CDR3s include the opening cysteine and the closing phenylalanine or tryptophan. The D gene is left open where the match is weak.

TRBD1,TRBJ1-1,TRBV18,CASSPQEGANTEAFF,TGTGCCAGCTCACCTCAGGAGGGGGCGAACACTGAAGCTTTCTTT
-,TRBJ1-1,TRBV11-2,CASSLEVLRNTEAFF,TGTGCCAGCAGCTTAGAAGTTTTGCGGAACACTGAAGCTTTCTTT
-,TRBJ1-2,TRBV5-1,CASSPGGGNYGYTF,TGCGCCAGCAGCCCGGGGGGGGGTAACTATGGCTACACCTTC
TRBD2,TRBJ2-3,TRBV4-2,CASSQDPSGDPDTQYF,TGTGCCAGCAGCCAAGATCCTAGCGGGGACCCAGATACGCAGTATTTT
TRBD2,TRBJ2-3,TRBV19,CASIERGGTDTQYF,TGTGCCAGTATCGAGCGGGGGGGCACAGATACGCAGTATTTT
-,TRBJ2-7,TRBV5-6,CASSLGREQYF,TGTGCCAGCAGCTTGGGTCGCGAGCAGTACTTC
-,TRBJ1-2,TRBV7-9,CASSLASTGYGYTF,TGTGCCAGCAGCTTAGCGAGTACAGGCTATGGCTACACCTTC
-,TRBJ1-4,TRBV4-1,CASSQVPGLTNEKLFF,TGCGCCAGCAGCCAAGTTCCCGGACTTACGAATGAAAAACTGTTTTTT
TRBD1,TRBJ2-1,TRBV6-4,CASSGTGTGAGNEQFF,TGTGCCAGCAGTGGGACCGGGACAGGGGCAGGCAATGAGCAGTTCTTC
TRBD1,TRBJ2-3,TRBV5-4,CASSLPGTGRTDTQYF,TGTGCCAGCAGCTTGCCCGGGACAGGCCGCACAGATACGCAGTATTTT
TRBD2,TRBJ2-3,TRBV7-2,CASSLVGGYTDTQYF,TGTGCCAGCAGCTTAGTGGGAGGGTACACAGATACGCAGTATTTT
-,TRBJ2-3,TRBV9,CASSVQDTDTQYF,TGTGCCAGCAGCGTACAGGACACAGATACGCAGTATTTT
TRBD2,TRBJ2-3,TRBV11-2,CASSLGTSGRTDTQYF,TGTGCCAGCAGCTTGGGGACTAGCGGACGCACAGATACGCAGTATTTT
-,TRBJ2-1,TRBV11-3,CASSLGGERLNEQFF,TGTGCCAGCAGCTTAGGCGGGGAGCGCCTCAATGAGCAGTTCTTC